This is a list of T cell receptor beta chains from one sample in a study of regulatory T cells in long-lasting Graves disease. TCRdb reanalysed the multiplex PCR reads using MiXCR and keeps one entry per CDR3 protein. The table has 500,000 to 800,000 distinct CDR3 sequences, approximately 31% seen once. The specimen comprised peripheral blood mononuclear cells (PBMCs), sampled when the disease was refractory, from a patient treated with antithyroid drugs. These receptors all come from a female donor with Graves disease. Both conserved end residues are trimmed from each CDR3. Some rows have no size entry. The others give once, few or many, or a class for an expanded clone.

size	J	V	CDR3
NA	TRBJ2-7	TRBV15	ATSRPGPYEQY
NA	TRBJ1-5	TRBV6-1	ASSDRDRGQIGNQPQH
NA	TRBJ2-2	TRBV12-3/TRBV12-4	ASSTLGAAGELF
NA	TRBJ2-3	TRBV12-3/TRBV12-4	ASSYMRTGGADTQY
few	TRBJ1-1	TRBV18	ASSRTGREAF
NA	TRBJ2-1	TRBV5-1	ASSLASVGLAYNEQF
NA	TRBJ1-6	TRBV4-1	ASSQESGYSPLH
few	TRBJ2-7	TRBV20-1	SASEDPYEQY
NA	TRBJ1-4	TRBV30	ALGVNEKLF
NA	TRBJ2-7	TRBV20-1	SASAKDEQY
few	TRBJ1-1	TRBV20-1	SARKGVGNTEAF
few	TRBJ2-4	TRBV25-1	ASSEASGRAAKNIQY
few	TRBJ1-1	TRBV6-5	ASSYSGAEAF
NA	TRBJ2-7	TRBV5-1	ASSLDLVTSYEQY
NA	TRBJ2-5	TRBV11-2	ASSRLYQETQY
NA	TRBJ2-7	TRBV6-2/TRBV6-3	ASSYSTSGGEQY
few	TRBJ1-6	TRBV11-2	ASSRPRESPLH
few	TRBJ2-7	TRBV6-1	ASSPGTGVPREQY
few	TRBJ2-7	TRBV5-1	ASSLVGQGGEQY
few	TRBJ1-5	TRBV30	ACGASRGQPQH
NA	TRBJ2-7	TRBV7-9	ASSGTSGRHEQY
NA	TRBJ1-1	TRBV19	ASSIRGAEAF
few	TRBJ2-7	TRBV2	ASSVSQATREQY
NA	TRBJ2-2	TRBV18	ASSREQGSGELF
NA	TRBJ2-2	TRBV5-1	ASRFTGSNTGELF
NA	TRBJ1-3	TRBV2	ASILISGNTIY
NA	TRBJ1-5	TRBV12-3/TRBV12-4	ASSPGGGSLSDQPQH
NA	TRBJ1-1	TRBV29-1	SVVVRGRMNTEAF
few	TRBJ2-1	TRBV20-1	SSPGTHPYNEQF
few	TRBJ2-1	TRBV7-9	ASSLGQGVYNEQF
once	TRBJ2-3	TRBV10-3	AISESSLAGVGLSTDTQY
few	TRBJ2-1	TRBV27	ASSLSEGGSDEQF
NA	TRBJ2-7	TRBV9	ASSVDGTAYEQY
few	TRBJ1-1	TRBV12-3/TRBV12-4	ASSLFPVMNTEAF
NA	TRBJ2-3	TRBV7-6	GTGFTDTQY
NA	TRBJ2-5	TRBV20-1	SAREGLGGWLETQY
NA	TRBJ2-7	TRBV2	ASKGQGAREQY
NA	TRBJ2-2	TRBV28	ASSPLQGYTGELF
few	TRBJ1-6	TRBV27	ASGNRGMYNSPLH
NA	TRBJ1-1	TRBV19	ASSAGTPNTEAF
NA	TRBJ1-1	TRBV6-5	ASSSTGKGTEAF
few	TRBJ2-7	TRBV18	ASSQQAYEQY
NA	TRBJ2-2	TRBV6-2/TRBV6-3	ASRRTSVTGELF
many	TRBJ2-2	TRBV12-3/TRBV12-4	ASRRLGTGELF
many	TRBJ2-7	TRBV11-3	ASSSGGGEQY
NA	TRBJ1-1	TRBV7-3	ASSLDSWGDTEAF
NA	TRBJ1-1	TRBV5-1	ASSPSGALNTEAF
few	TRBJ1-4	TRBV3-1	ASSYSSVLF
NA	TRBJ2-3	TRBV12-3/TRBV12-4	ASSYSTDTQY
many	TRBJ1-2	TRBV28	ASRTAGSYGYT
few	TRBJ1-5	TRBV6-5	ASSSSSGVGSNQPQH
many	TRBJ1-1	TRBV12-5	ASGSRGSNTEAF
few	TRBJ2-5	TRBV12-3/TRBV12-4	ASSLTDRGQVGETQY